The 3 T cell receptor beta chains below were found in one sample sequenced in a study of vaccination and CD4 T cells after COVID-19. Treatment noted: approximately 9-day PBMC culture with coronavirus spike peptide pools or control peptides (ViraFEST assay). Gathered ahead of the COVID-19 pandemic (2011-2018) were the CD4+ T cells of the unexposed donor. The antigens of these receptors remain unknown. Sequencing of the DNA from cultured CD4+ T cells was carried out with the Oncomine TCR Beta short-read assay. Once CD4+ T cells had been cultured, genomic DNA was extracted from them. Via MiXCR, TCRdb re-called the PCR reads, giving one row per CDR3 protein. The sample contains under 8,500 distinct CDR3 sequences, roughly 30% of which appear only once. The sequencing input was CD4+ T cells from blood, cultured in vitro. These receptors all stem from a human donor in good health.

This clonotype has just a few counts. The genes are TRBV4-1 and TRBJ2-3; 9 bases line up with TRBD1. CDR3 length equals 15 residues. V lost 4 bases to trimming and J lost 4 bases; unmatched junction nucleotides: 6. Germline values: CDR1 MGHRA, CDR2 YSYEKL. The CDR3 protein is CASSLGQGNSDTQYF. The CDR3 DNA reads TGCGCCAGCAGCCTGGGACAGGGCAACTCAGATACGCAGTATTTT.

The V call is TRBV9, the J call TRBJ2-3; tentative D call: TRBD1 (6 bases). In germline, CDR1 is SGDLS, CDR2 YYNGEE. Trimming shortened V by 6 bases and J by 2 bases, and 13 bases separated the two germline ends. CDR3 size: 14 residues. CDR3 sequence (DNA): TGTGCCAGCAACACCAGGGGACCCACAGATACGCAGTATTTT. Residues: CASNTRGPTDTQYF.

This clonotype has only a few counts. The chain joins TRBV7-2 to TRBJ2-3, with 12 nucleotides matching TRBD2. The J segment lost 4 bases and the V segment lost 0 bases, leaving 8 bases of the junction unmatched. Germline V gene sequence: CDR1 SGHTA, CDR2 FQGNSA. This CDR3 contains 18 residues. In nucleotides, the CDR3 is TGTGCCAGCAGCTTAGCGCTTTCAGGACTAGCGGGACCAGATACGCAGTATTTT. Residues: CASSLALSGLAGPDTQYF.